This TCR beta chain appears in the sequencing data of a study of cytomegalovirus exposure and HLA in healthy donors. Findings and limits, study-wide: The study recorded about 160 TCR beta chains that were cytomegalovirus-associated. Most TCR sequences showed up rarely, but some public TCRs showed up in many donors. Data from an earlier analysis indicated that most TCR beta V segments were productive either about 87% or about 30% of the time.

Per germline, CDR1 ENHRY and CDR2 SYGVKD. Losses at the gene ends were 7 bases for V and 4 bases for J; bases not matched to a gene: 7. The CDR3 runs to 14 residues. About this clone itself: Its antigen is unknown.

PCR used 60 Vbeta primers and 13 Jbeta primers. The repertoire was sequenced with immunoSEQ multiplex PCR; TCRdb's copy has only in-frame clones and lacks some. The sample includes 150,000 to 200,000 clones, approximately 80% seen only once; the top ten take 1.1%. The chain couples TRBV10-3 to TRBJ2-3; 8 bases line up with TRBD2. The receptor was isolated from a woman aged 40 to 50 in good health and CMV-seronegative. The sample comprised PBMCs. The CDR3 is CAINPGRGSDTQYF. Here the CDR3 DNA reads TGTGCCATCAACCCCGGGAGGGGATCAGATACGCAGTATTTT.